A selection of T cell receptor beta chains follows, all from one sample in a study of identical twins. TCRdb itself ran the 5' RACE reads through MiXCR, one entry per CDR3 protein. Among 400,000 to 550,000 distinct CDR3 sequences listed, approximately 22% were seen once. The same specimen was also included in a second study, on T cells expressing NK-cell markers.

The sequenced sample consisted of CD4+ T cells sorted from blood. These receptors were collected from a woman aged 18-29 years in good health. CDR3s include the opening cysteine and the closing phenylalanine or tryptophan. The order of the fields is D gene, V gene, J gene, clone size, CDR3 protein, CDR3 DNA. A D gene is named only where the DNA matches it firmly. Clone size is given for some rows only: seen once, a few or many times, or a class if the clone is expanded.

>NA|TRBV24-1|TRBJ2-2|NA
CATSDRRKGDTGELFF
TGTGCCACCAGTGACCGACGCAAGGGGGACACCGGGGAGCTGTTTTTT
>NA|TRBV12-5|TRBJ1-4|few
CASDVVQGNEKLFF
TGTGCTAGTGATGTCGTACAGGGTAATGAAAAACTGTTTTTT
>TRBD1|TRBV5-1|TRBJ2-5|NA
CASRFTGGPETQYF
TGCGCCAGCAGATTCACAGGGGGCCCAGAGACCCAGTACTTC
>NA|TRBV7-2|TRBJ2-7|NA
CASSSRAAYEQYF
TGTGCCAGCAGCTCCCGGGCCGCCTACGAGCAGTACTTC
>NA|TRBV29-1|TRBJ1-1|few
CSSTGNGGDTEAFF
TGCAGCTCCACAGGGAACGGGGGGGACACTGAAGCTTTCTTT
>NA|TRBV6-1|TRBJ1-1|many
CASTPMSGSQGYTEAFF
TGTGCCAGCACCCCAATGAGCGGCTCCCAGGGGTACACTGAAGCTTTCTTT
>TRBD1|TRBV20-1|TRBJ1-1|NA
CSASQGAPPEAFF
TGCAGTGCTTCACAGGGGGCCCCTCCTGAAGCTTTCTTT
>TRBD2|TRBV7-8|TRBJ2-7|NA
CASSLDSGTSGRSSYEQYF
TGTGCCAGCAGCTTAGATTCCGGGACTAGCGGGCGTAGCTCCTACGAGCAGTACTTC
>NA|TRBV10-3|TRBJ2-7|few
CAISGSTYEQYF
TGTGCCATCAGTGGCTCAACCTACGAGCAGTACTTC
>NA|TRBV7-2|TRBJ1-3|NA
CASSLQRNTIYF
TGTGCCAGCAGCTTACAGCGAAACACCATATATTTT
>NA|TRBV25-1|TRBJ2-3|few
CASSEEGRNPDTQYF
TGTGCCAGCAGTGAAGAGGGAAGAAATCCAGATACGCAGTATTTT